This section outlines one TCR beta chain sequence together with its context. The antigen remains undetermined. This sample is part of a study of cytomegalovirus exposure and HLA in healthy donors. Study results and caveats: Analysis performed later showed TCR beta chains linked to HLA being more clonally expanded than equally common others.

The CDR3 has 13 amino acids. Trimming left V 2 bases short and J 8 bases short, with 13 bases between. Germline V gives CDR1 SGHRS, CDR2 YFSETQ. The PCR was carried out with 60 Vbeta primers and 13 Jbeta primers. Profiled with immunoSEQ multiplex PCR; TCRdb holds only in-frame clones, not every one. The sample contains about 160,000 clones, under 80% of which appear only once. The origin of this receptor is a man aged 40-55 years in good health and CMV-seronegative. This chain joins TRBV5-1 and TRBJ1-2; D remains ambiguous. The sequenced material came from PBMCs. In nucleotides, the CDR3 is TGCGCCAGCAGCTTAGAAAAAGCAGGCGGCTACACCTTC. Encoded protein: CASSLEKAGGYTF.